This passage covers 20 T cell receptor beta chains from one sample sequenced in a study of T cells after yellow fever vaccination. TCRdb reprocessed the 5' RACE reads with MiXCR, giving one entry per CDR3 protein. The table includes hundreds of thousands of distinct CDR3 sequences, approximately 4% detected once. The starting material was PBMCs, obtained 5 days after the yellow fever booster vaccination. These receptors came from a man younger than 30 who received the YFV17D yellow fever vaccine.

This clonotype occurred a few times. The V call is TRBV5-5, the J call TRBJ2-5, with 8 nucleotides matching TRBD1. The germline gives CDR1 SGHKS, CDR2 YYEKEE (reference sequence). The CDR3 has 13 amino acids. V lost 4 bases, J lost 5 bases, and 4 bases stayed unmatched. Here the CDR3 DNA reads TGTGCCAGCAGCGGGGGACAGGCCGAGACCCAGTACTTC. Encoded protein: CASSGGQAETQYF.

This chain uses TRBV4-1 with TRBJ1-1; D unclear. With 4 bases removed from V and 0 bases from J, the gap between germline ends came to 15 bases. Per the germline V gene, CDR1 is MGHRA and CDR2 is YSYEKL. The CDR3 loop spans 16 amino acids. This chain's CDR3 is CASSLTMIGMNTEAFF. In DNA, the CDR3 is TGCGCCAGCAGCCTCACTATGATAGGGATGAACACTGAAGCTTTCTTT.

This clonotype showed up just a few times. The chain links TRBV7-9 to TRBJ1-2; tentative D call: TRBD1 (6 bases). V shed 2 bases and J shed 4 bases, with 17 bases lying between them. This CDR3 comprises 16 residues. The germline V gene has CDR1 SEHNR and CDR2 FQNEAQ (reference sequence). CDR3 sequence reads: CASSLLDRTRGYGYTF. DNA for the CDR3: TGTGCCAGCAGCTTACTAGACAGGACGAGGGGCTATGGCTACACCTTC.

The DNA of the CDR3 is TGTGCCAGCAGCCCAAGGACAGGGGGTAACGAGCAGTACGTC. It yields the protein CASSPRTGGNEQYV. The V gene is TRBV7-9, the J gene TRBJ2-7; 10 bases are shared with TRBD1. V dropped 5 bases and J dropped 5; count of bases not matched to a gene: 6. This CDR3 region has 14 residues. Germline V gene lookup returns CDR1 SEHNR and CDR2 FQNEAQ (reference sequence).

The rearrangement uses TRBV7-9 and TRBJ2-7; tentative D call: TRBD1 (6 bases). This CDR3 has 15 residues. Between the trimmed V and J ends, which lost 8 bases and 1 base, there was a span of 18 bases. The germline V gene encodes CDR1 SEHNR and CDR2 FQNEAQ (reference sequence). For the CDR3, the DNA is TGTGCCAGCGCCTCGTGGCCGACAGGATCCTACGAGCAGTACGTC. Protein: CASASWPTGSYEQYV.

The CDR3 coding sequence is TGTGCCACCAGCAGAGATCGGGGGGCTTACAATGAGCAGTTCTTC. Translation gives CATSRDRGAYNEQFF. The gene calls are TRBV15 and TRBJ2-1; D may be TRBD2 (7 bases). Trimming took off 0 bases at V and 4 bases at J, with 10 bases between the two ends. CDR1 LNHNV and CDR2 YYDKDF come from the germline V gene (reference sequence). This CDR3 is built from 15 residues.

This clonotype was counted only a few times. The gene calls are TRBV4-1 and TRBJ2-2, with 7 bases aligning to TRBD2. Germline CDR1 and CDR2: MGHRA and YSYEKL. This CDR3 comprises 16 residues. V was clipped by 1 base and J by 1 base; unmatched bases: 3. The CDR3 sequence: CASSQGTSLNTGELFF. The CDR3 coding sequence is TGCGCCAGCAGCCAAGGGACTAGTCTGAACACCGGGGAGCTGTTTTTT.

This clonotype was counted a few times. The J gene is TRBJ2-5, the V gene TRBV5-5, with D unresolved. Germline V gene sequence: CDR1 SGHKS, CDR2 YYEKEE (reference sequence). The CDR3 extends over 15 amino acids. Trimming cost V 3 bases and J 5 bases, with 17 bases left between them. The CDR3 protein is CASSSDGQMKETQYF. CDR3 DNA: TGTGCCAGCAGCTCGGATGGCCAGATGAAGGAGACCCAGTACTTC.

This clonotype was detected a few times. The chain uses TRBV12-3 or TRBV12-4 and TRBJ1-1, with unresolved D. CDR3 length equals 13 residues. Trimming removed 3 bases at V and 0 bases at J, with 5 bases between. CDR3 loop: CASSFGMNTEAFF. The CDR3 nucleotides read TGTGCCAGCAGTTTCGGGATGAACACTGAAGCTTTCTTT.

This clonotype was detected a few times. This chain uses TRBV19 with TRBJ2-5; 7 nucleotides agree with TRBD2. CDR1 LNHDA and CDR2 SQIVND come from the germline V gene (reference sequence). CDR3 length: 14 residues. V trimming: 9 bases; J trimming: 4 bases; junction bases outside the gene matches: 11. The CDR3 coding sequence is TGTGCCAGCTGGGGACTACCCGAGCGAGAGACCCAGTACTTC. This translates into CASWGLPERETQYF.

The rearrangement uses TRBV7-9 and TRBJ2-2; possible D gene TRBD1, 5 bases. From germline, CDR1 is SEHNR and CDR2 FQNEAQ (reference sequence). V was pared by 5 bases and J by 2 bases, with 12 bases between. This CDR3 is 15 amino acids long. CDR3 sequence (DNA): TGTGCCAGCAGCAACGACAGACCTAACACCGGGGAGCTGTTTTTT. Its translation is CASSNDRPNTGELFF.

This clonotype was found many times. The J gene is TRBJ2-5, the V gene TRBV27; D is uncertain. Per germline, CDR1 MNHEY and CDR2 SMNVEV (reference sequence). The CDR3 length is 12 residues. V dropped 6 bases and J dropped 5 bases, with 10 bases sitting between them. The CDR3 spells CASRGLEETQYF. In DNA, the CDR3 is TGTGCCAGCAGAGGGCTGGAGGAGACCCAGTACTTC.

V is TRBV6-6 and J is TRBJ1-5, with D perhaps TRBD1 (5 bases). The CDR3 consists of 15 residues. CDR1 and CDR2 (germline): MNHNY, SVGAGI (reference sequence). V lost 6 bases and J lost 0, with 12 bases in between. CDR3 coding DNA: TGTGCCAGCAGACCGGGACTACATAGCAATCAGCCCCAGCATTTT. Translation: CASRPGLHSNQPQHF.

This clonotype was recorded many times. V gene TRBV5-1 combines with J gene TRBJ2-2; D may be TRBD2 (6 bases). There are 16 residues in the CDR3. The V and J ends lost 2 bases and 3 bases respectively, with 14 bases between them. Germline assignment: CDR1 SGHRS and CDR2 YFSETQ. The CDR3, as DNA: TGCGCCAGCAGCTTTAGTTCGGGAGTCGACACCGGGGAGCTGTTTTTT. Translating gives CASSFSSGVDTGELFF.

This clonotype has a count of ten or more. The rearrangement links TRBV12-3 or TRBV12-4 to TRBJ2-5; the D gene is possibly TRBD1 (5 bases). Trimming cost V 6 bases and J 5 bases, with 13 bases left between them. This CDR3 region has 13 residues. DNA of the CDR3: TGTGCCAGCAGCCAGGGTAACGGGGAGACCCAGTACTTC. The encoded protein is CASSQGNGETQYF.

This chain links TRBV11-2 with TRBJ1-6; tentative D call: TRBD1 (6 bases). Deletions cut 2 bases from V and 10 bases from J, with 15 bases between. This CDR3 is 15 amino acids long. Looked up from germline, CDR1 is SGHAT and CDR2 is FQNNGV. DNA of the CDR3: TGTGCCAGCAGCTTACTGGGGGCGACTAGGTCACCCCTCCACTTT. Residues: CASSLLGATRSPLHF.

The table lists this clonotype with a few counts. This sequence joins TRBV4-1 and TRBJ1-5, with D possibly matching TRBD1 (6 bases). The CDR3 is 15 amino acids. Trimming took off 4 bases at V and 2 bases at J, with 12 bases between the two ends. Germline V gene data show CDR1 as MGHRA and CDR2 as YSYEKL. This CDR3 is CASSRGTSGNQPQHF. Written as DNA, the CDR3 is TGCGCCAGCAGCCGCGGGACATCCGGCAATCAGCCCCAGCATTTT.

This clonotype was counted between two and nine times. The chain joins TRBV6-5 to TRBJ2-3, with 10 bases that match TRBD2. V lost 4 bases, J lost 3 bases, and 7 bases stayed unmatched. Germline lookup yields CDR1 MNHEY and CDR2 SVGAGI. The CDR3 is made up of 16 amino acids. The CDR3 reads CASSSTSGYTTDTQYF. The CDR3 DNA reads TGTGCCAGCAGTTCGACTAGCGGGTATACTACAGATACGCAGTATTTT.

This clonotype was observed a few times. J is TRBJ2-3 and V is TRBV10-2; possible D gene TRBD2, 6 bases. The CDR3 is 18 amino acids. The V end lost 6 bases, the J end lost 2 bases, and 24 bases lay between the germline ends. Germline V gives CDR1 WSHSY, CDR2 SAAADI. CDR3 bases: TGCGCCAGCAGACCCTTCGGGGGTGGTTTTCCATACACAGATACGCAGTATTTT. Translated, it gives CASRPFGGGFPYTDTQYF.

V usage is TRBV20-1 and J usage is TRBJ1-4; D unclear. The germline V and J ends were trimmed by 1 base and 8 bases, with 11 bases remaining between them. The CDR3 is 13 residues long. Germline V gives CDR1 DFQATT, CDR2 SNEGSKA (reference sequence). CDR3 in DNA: TGCAGTGCTAGAGCACTCAGAGGGGAAAAACTGTTTTTT. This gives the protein CSARALRGEKLFF.